This TCR beta chain was identified in a study of blood T cell repertoires in COVID-19. TCRdb keeps only in-frame clones here, not all; method: immunoSEQ multiplex PCR. The sample has fewer than 300,000 clones; roughly 85% are singletons. The TCR was taken from a woman aged 25 to 39 who had recovered from COVID-19. Sequencing was carried out using PBMCs or T cells enriched from blood (not recorded which).

DNA for the CDR3: TGCGCCAGCAGCCCCGGCCCTCCGGGACAGGGAATTTCACCCCTCCACTTT. Its translation is CASSPGPPGQGISPLHF. The chain has TRBV5-1 and TRBJ1-6, with 9 bases aligning to TRBD1. This CDR3 has 17 amino acids. V lost 4 bases, J lost 9 bases, and 14 bases stayed unmatched. Looked up from germline, CDR1 is SGHRS and CDR2 is YFSETQ.